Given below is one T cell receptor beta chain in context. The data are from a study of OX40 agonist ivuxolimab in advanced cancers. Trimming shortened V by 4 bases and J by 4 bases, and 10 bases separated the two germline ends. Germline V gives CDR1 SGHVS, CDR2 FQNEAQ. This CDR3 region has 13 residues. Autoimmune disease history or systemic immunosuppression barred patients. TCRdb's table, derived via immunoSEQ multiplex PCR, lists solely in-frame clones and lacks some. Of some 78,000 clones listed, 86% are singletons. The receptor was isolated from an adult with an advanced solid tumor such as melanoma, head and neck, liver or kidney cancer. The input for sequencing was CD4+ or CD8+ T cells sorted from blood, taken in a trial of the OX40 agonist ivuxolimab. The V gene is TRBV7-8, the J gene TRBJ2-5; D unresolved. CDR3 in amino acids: CASSSSVRETQYF. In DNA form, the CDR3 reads TGTGCCAGCAGCTCCTCCGTCCGAGAGACCCAGTACTTC.